In this sample, the clone carrying this T cell receptor (beta chain) turned up many times. This sample was included in a study of identical twins. Every donor was a healthy Caucasian. Germline loops: CDR1 SQVTM, CDR2 ANQGSEA. The CDR3 runs 14 residues. V gave up 3 bases and J gave up 9 bases; unmatched junction bases: 8. MiXCR, run by TCRdb on the 5' RACE reads, gives a single entry per CDR3 protein. The data show approximately 94,000 distinct CDR3 sequences, about 5.6% seen once. This TCR came from a woman aged 45-60 years in good health. The rearrangement uses TRBV29-1 and TRBJ2-2; 9 bases line up with TRBD2. Material: memory T cells sorted from blood. Written as DNA, the CDR3 is TGCAGCGTTGAGCGGGGGGGCGTTCAAAGGGAGCTGTTTTTT. Protein: CSVERGGVQRELFF.